This TCR beta chain was identified in a study of OX40 agonist ivuxolimab in advanced cancers. Study overall: The patients' treatment was ivuxolimab, an agonistic anti-OX40 (CD134) antibody. Each dose-escalation patient presented with hepatocellular carcinoma, melanoma, renal cell or head and neck cancer.

Patients were ineligible given autoimmune disease history or systemic immunosuppression. This clone was picked up one time. Assay: immunoSEQ multiplex PCR; the TCRdb copy retains only in-frame clones and omits some. The top ten hold 0.3% to 0.4% of the sample, which has tens of thousands of clones, about 92% seen once. This TCR was sampled from an adult with an advanced solid tumor such as melanoma, head and neck, liver or kidney cancer. Here the sequenced sample was CD4+ or CD8+ T cells sorted from blood, taken in a trial of the OX40 agonist ivuxolimab.

This CDR3 reads CASSPQGQSQETQYF. The CDR3 nucleotides are TGTGCCAGCTCACCACAGGGACAGTCCCAAGAGACCCAGTACTTC. V is TRBV18 and J is TRBJ2-5; 7 nucleotides match TRBD1. CDR3 length: 15 amino acids. With 1 base clipped from V and 1 base from J, the junction kept 3 bases outside the gene matches. Germline loops: CDR1 KGHSH, CDR2 LQKENI.